These T cell receptor beta chains were read from a single sample in a study of human T cells and chemical hapten exposure. TCRdb recomputed calls from the RACE reads with MiXCR, one row per CDR3 protein. In the table there are about 82,000 distinct CDR3 sequences, around 10% of which are singletons. The source material was whole blood, sampled in connection with sensitization to the hapten diphenylcyclopropenone (DPC). The source of these receptors is a woman in her 50s with alopecia areata. Some clones in this sample may be carry-over from other donors' samples. Each CDR3 is given with its conserved first and last residue. D genes are given only for firm matches. The size field is filled for only some rows; it gives once, few, many or a size class.

clone size,V gene,D gene,J gene,CDR3 DNA,CDR3 protein
many,TRBV6-6,TRBD1,TRBJ1-2,TGTGCCACGGGGGACAGGGGGCTTCCGAACTATGGCTACACCTTC,CATGDRGLPNYGYTF
few,TRBV2,TRBD2,TRBJ2-3,TGTGCCAGCAGAAGCACTAGCGGCCAAGATACGCAGTATTTT,CASRSTSGQDTQYF
few,TRBV7-2,-,TRBJ1-1,TGTGCCAGCAGCCCGGCCTTCACTGAAGCTTTCTTT,CASSPAFTEAFF
-,TRBV20-1,TRBD1,TRBJ1-4,TGCAGTGCTAGACTTACGGGACAGGGGTCAACTAATGAAAAACTGTTTTTT,CSARLTGQGSTNEKLFF
many,TRBV6-5,-,TRBJ2-1,TGTGCCAGCAGGTTGGGGCGCGCCTACAATGAGCAGTTCTTC,CASRLGRAYNEQFF
few,TRBV3-1,-,TRBJ2-3,TGTGCCAGCAGCCAAGGGAAACTAGCTAGCACAGATACGCAGTATTTT,CASSQGKLASTDTQYF
many,TRBV12-5,-,TRBJ2-7,TGTGCTAGTGGTTCGGACAGTTCTGACGAGCAGTACTTC,CASGSDSSDEQYF
-,TRBV7-9,-,TRBJ1-1,TGTGCCAGCAGCTTAATGGCCCCTGACAGATTTACGAACACTGAAGCTTTCTTT,CASSLMAPDRFTNTEAFF
few,TRBV7-9,-,TRBJ2-2,TGTGCCAGCAGGGCCGGGGCTCCGAACACCGGGGAGCTGTTTTTT,CASRAGAPNTGELFF
many,TRBV6-5,TRBD2,TRBJ2-5,TGTGCCAGCAGTCCAACTAGCGGGAGATCCCAAGAGACCCAGTACTTC,CASSPTSGRSQETQYF
few,TRBV5-1,-,TRBJ2-3,TGCGCCAGCAGCTTGGTGCAGGCTAGCACAGATACGCAGTATTTT,CASSLVQASTDTQYF
few,TRBV4-2,TRBD1,TRBJ2-5,TGTGCCAGCAGCCAAGGGACAGGACAACAAGAGACCCAGTACTTC,CASSQGTGQQETQYF
many,TRBV9,-,TRBJ1-1,TGTGCCAGCAGCGCACAACTGGGGAGCACTGAAGCTTTCTTT,CASSAQLGSTEAFF
many,TRBV9,-,TRBJ1-2,TGTGCCAGCAGCGTAGAGACGGATTATGGCTACACCTTC,CASSVETDYGYTF
many,TRBV28,-,TRBJ1-1,TGTGCCAGCAGTTTATTACACACTGAAGCTTTCTTT,CASSLLHTEAFF
many,TRBV18,-,TRBJ2-6,TGTGCCAGCTCATCCAGCGGGACAGGCTCTGGGGCCAACGTCCTGACTTTC,CASSSSGTGSGANVLTF
many,TRBV12-3/TRBV12-4,-,TRBJ1-1,TGTGCCAGCAGTTTAATTCGGACAGAGGCTTTCTTT,CASSLIRTEAFF
many,TRBV27,-,TRBJ1-2,TGTGCCAGCTCTTCCGAATCAGGCTACACCTTC,CASSSESGYTF
many,TRBV29-1,TRBD1,TRBJ1-1,TGCAGCGCATTCCGGGACAGCTCTGAAGCTTTCTTT,CSAFRDSSEAFF
-,TRBV27,-,TRBJ1-2,TGTGCCAGCAGTTTACGAGGCTTCTATGGCTACACCTTC,CASSLRGFYGYTF
few,TRBV7-2,-,TRBJ1-5,TGTGCCAGCAGCAAAGACACGGTCGGCAATCAGCCCCAGCATTTT,CASSKDTVGNQPQHF
few,TRBV12-3/TRBV12-4,-,TRBJ2-1,TGTGCCAGCAGTACAGCGCTTAGGCAGTTCTTC,CASSTALRQFF
-,TRBV12-3/TRBV12-4,-,TRBJ1-5,TGTGCCAGCATCCAGGGCCTGGGCAATCAGCCCCAGCATTTT,CASIQGLGNQPQHF
-,TRBV20-1,-,TRBJ2-3,TGCAGTGCCGGGGCCCTGTCCTTTAATACGCAGTATTTT,CSAGALSFNTQYF
-,TRBV12-3/TRBV12-4,-,TRBJ2-1,TGTGCCAGCAGGGCCTCTAATGAGCAGTTCTTC,CASRASNEQFF
-,TRBV6-2/TRBV6-3,-,TRBJ2-6,TGTGCCAGCAGTTACTCTGGGGCCAACGTCCTGACTTTC,CASSYSGANVLTF
many,TRBV5-4,TRBD1,TRBJ2-5,TGTGCCAGCAGCTTGGGACAGGGCGGTGAGACCCAGTACTTC,CASSLGQGGETQYF
few,TRBV20-1,-,TRBJ1-1,TGCAGTGCTAGAGTAAAGCCGGGGACTGAAGCTTTCTTT,CSARVKPGTEAFF
-,TRBV6-1,-,TRBJ1-5,TGTGCCAGCAGCTTCAGGGAGGGGAATCAGCCCCAGCATTTT,CASSFREGNQPQHF
-,TRBV6-6,-,TRBJ2-7,TGTGCCAGCAGTTACGGCCACAGGGACGAGCAGTACTTC,CASSYGHRDEQYF
many,TRBV7-4,-,TRBJ1-5,TGTGCCAGCAGCTCGGACAGTCACAATCAGCCCCAGCATTTT,CASSSDSHNQPQHF
many,TRBV7-9,TRBD1,TRBJ1-1,TGTGCCAGCAGCTTCCCGGGACAGGGGGCGTTGAACACTGAAGCTTTCTTT,CASSFPGQGALNTEAFF
-,TRBV6-5,TRBD1,TRBJ1-2,TGTGCCAGCAGTTACGGCAGGGGGCTATTGGGCTACACCTTC,CASSYGRGLLGYTF
few,TRBV7-3,TRBD2,TRBJ2-2,TGTGCCAGCAGCTCTTCCGAGGCTAGCGGGAGAACCGGGGAGCTGTTTTTT,CASSSSEASGRTGELFF
-,TRBV7-9,TRBD2,TRBJ2-3,TGTGCCAGCAGCTTGACTAGCGGGGGGTCAGATACGCAGTATTTT,CASSLTSGGSDTQYF
many,TRBV12-3/TRBV12-4,-,TRBJ1-2,TGTGCCAGCAGTCCCGGACACCCCGGGAATGGCTACACCTTC,CASSPGHPGNGYTF
-,TRBV7-3,-,TRBJ1-6,TGTGCCAGCAGCTTAAATGGACTTCAATCACCCCTCCACTTT,CASSLNGLQSPLHF
many,TRBV4-2,-,TRBJ2-1,TGTGCCAGCAGCTCCCTCAGAAAGCAGTCGGGTGAGCAGTTCTTC,CASSSLRKQSGEQFF
few,TRBV5-1,TRBD1,TRBJ1-2,TGCGCCAGCAGCTTGCACTGGGACAGCAACTATGGCTACACCTTC,CASSLHWDSNYGYTF
many,TRBV29-1,-,TRBJ1-2,TGCAGCGACGCGGCTAGCTCCTATGGCTACACCTTC,CSDAASSYGYTF
few,TRBV2,-,TRBJ2-5,TGTGCCAGCAGGGAGGTTGGCGCGGTGCAAGAGACCCAGTACTTC,CASREVGAVQETQYF
few,TRBV18,-,TRBJ2-5,TGTGCCAGCTCACCACAGCCTAGACGGCAAGAGACCCAGTACTTC,CASSPQPRRQETQYF
many,TRBV4-3,-,TRBJ2-3,TGCGCCAGCAGCCAAGGAGAACGGGATACGCAGTATTTT,CASSQGERDTQYF
-,TRBV7-3,-,TRBJ2-5,TGTGCCAGCAGCAGCGGTAACCTCCAAGAGACCCAGTACTTC,CASSSGNLQETQYF
few,TRBV27,-,TRBJ2-7,TGTGCCAGCAGTGTTAGGGCAAATCCCTACGAGCAGTACTTC,CASSVRANPYEQYF
medium-sized,TRBV6-5,-,TRBJ2-7,TGTGCCAGCAGTTCCGCCGGGGGCGGAACCTACGAGCAGTACTTC,CASSSAGGGTYEQYF
few,TRBV20-1,-,TRBJ2-3,TGCAGTGCCCGTACCCCACTAGGCCAGCGACGAGATACGCAGTATTTT,CSARTPLGQRRDTQYF
many,TRBV21-1,-,TRBJ1-1,TGTGCCAGCAGCCCTGGGACAGTTGAAGCTTTCTTT,CASSPGTVEAFF
few,TRBV4-3,-,TRBJ2-7,TGCGCCAGCAGCCAAGACTTCTACCGGGTGGCCTACGAGCAGTACTTC,CASSQDFYRVAYEQYF
few,TRBV20-1,TRBD2,TRBJ2-5,TGCAGTGCAAGGAGACTAGCGGAGTCGAGTCTCGCACAAGAGACCCAGTACTTC,CSARRLAESSLAQETQYF
-,TRBV29-1,-,TRBJ2-7,TGCAGCGTTGTGGCCATCTCCTACGAGCAGTACTTC,CSVVAISYEQYF